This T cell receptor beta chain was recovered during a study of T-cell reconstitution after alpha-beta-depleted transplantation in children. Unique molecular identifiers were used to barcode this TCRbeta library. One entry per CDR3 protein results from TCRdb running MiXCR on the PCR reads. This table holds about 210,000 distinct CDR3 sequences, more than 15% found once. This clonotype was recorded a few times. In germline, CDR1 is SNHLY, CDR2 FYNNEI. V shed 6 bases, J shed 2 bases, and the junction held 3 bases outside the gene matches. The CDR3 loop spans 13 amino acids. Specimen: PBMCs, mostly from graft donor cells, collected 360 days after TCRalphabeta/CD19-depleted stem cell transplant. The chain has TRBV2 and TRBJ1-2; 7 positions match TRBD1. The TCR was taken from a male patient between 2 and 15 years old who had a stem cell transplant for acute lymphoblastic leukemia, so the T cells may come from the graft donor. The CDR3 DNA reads TGTGCCAGCAGCCCACAGGGGAACTATGGCTACACCTTC. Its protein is CASSPQGNYGYTF.